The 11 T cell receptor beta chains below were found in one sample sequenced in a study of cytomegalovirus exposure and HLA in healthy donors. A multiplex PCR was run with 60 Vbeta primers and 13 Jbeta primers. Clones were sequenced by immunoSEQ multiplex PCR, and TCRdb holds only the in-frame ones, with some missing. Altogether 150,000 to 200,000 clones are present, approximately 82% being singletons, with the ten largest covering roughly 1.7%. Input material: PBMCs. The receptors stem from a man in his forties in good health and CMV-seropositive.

The CDR3 coding sequence is TGTGCCAGCAGCCGACAGGGGAGGGGTTACAATGAGCAGTTCTTC. Translating it yields CASSRQGRGYNEQFF. The chain recombines TRBV27 with TRBJ2-1; a weak D match, TRBD1 (8 bases). The CDR3 length is 15 residues. Germline lookup yields CDR1 MNHEY and CDR2 SMNVEV (reference sequence). Trimming shortened V by 6 bases and J by 4 bases, and 16 bases separated the two germline ends.

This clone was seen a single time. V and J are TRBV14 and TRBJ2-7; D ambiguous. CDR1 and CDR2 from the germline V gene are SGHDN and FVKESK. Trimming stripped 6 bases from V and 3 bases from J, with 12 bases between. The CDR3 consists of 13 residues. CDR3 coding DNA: TGTGCCAGCAGTCCTATATTAAACTACGAGCAGTACTTC. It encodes CASSPILNYEQYF.

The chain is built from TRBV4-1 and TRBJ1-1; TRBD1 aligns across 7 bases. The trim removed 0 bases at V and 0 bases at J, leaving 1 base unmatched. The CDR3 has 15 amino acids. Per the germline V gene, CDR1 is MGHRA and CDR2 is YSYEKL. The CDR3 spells CASSQETGMNTEAFF. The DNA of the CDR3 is TGCGCCAGCAGCCAAGAGACAGGGATGAACACTGAAGCTTTCTTT.

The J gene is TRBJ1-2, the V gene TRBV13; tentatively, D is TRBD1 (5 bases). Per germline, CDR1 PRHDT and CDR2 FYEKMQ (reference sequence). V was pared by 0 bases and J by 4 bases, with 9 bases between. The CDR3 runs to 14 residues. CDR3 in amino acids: CASSLGRDFYGYTF. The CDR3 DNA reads TGTGCCAGCAGCTTAGGAAGGGACTTCTATGGCTACACCTTC. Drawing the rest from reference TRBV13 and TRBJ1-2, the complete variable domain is AAGVIQSPRHLIKEKRETATLKCYPIPRHDTVYWYQQGPGQDPQFLISFYEKMQSDKGSIPDRFSAQQFSDYHSELNMSSLELGDSALYFCASSLGRDFYGYTFGSGTRLTVV.

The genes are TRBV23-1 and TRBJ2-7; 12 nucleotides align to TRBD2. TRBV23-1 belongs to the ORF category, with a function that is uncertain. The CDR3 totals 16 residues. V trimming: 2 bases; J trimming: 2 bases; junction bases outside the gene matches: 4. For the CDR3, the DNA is TGCGCCAGCAGTCAACCGGGACTAGCGGGCCCCTACGAGCAGTACTTC. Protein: CASSQPGLAGPYEQYF.

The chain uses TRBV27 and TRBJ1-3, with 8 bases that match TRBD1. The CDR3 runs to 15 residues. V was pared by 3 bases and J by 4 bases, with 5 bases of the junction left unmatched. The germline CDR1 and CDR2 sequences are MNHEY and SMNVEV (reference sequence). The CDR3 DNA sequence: TGTGCCAGCAGTTTGGGCAGGGGGCCGGGAAACACCATATATTTT. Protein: CASSLGRGPGNTIYF.

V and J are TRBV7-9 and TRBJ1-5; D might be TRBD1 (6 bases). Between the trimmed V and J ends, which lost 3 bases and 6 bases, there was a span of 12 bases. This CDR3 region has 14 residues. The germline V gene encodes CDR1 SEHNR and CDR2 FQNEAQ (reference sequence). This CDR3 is CASSLGGASQPQHF. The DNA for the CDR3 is TGTGCCAGCAGCTTGGGGGGGGCCAGTCAGCCCCAGCATTTT.

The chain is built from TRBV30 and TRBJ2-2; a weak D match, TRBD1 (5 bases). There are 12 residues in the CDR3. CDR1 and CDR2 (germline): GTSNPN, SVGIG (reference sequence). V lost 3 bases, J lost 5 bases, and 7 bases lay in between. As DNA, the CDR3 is TGTGCCTGGAGGGGGCAGACCGGGGAGCTGTTTTTT. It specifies CAWRGQTGELFF.

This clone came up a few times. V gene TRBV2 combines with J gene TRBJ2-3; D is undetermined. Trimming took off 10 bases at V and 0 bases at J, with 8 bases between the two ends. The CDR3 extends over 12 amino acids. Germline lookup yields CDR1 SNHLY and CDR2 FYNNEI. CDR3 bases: TGTGCCATGATGAGCAGCACAGATACGCAGTATTTT. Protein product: CAMMSSTDTQYF.

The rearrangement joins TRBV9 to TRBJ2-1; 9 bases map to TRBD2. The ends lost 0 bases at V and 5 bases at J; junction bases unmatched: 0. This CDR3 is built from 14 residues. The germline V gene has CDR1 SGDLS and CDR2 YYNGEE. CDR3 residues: CASSVASGDNEQFF. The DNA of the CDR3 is TGTGCCAGCAGCGTAGCTAGCGGGGACAATGAGCAGTTCTTC.

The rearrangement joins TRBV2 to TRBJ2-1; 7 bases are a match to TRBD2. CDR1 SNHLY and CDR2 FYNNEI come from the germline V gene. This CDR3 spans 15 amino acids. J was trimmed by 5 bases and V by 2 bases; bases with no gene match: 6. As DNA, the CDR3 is TGTGCCAGCAGTGAACTCGCGGGAGCTCACAATGAGCAGTTCTTC. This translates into CASSELAGAHNEQFF.